The 18 T cell receptor beta chains below come from one sample, sequenced in a study of cytomegalovirus exposure and HLA in healthy donors. The PCR ran on 60 Vbeta and 13 Jbeta primers. Assay: immunoSEQ multiplex PCR; the TCRdb copy retains only in-frame clones and omits some. The sample shows around 89,000 clones, around 75% of them seen only once. Sequencing was done on a sample of PBMCs. The source of these receptors is a man aged 40-49 years in good health and CMV-seronegative.

The chain uses TRBV7-9 and TRBJ2-3; 9 nucleotides line up with TRBD2. Unmatched junction bases numbered 7, after V lost 7 bases and J lost 2 bases. The CDR3 covers 15 residues. CDR1 SEHNR and CDR2 FQNEAQ come from the germline V gene (reference sequence). The CDR3 DNA follows: TGTGCCAGCACCTCAAGCGGGGGGACCACAGATACGCAGTATTTT. The encoded protein is CASTSSGGTTDTQYF.

V usage is TRBV14 and J usage is TRBJ1-5; D is ambiguous. The V and J ends lost 5 bases and 7 bases respectively, with 15 bases between them. The germline V gene encodes CDR1 SGHDN and CDR2 FVKESK. This CDR3 spans 14 amino acids. The CDR3 loop reads CASSRAGSNQPQHF. The CDR3 nucleotides read TGTGCCAGCAGCAGAGCCGGGTCCAACCAGCCCCAGCATTTT.

The rearrangement links TRBV2 to TRBJ1-1; possibly TRBD1 for D (5 bases). This CDR3 comprises 13 residues. The germline V gene encodes CDR1 SNHLY and CDR2 FYNNEI. V lost 3 bases and J 11 bases, leaving 16 bases between the germline ends. The DNA of the CDR3 is TGTGCCAGCAGTGATAGGACACTGGGGGGGGCTTTCTTT. Its protein is CASSDRTLGGAFF.

This clone was seen just once. The chain carries TRBV14 and TRBJ2-1; D is unclear. This CDR3 is 15 amino acids long. The germline V and J ends were trimmed by 2 bases and 0 bases, with 8 bases remaining between them. Per the germline V gene, CDR1 is SGHDN and CDR2 is FVKESK. The CDR3 region has the DNA TGTGCCAGCAGCCAACAACTTAGCTCCTACAATGAGCAGTTCTTC. Translation gives CASSQQLSSYNEQFF.

The V and J genes are TRBV11-2 and TRBJ2-7; 9 nucleotides match TRBD1. Trimming removed 5 bases from V and 3 bases from J; junction bases left unmatched: 8. The CDR3 loop spans 15 amino acids. In germline, CDR1 is SGHAT, CDR2 FQNNGV. DNA of the CDR3: TGTGCCAGCAGCCCTAGACCGACAGGGGGCTACGAGCAGTACTTC. This gives the protein CASSPRPTGGYEQYF.

The gene calls are TRBV4-3 and TRBJ2-7, with no clear D. From germline, CDR1 is LGHNA and CDR2 YSLEER. V lost 1 base and J 6 bases, leaving 10 bases between the germline ends. The CDR3 covers 13 residues. The CDR3 DNA is TGCGCCAGCAGCCAAGCCCGACTTCTCGAGCAGTACTTC. It is translated as CASSQARLLEQYF.

The rearrangement joins TRBV27 to TRBJ2-5, with a tentative D call TRBD2 (7 bases). The germline gives CDR1 MNHEY, CDR2 SMNVEV (reference sequence). CDR3 length equals 13 residues. V lost 9 bases and J lost 0, with 11 bases in between. This chain's CDR3 is CASGGGYQETQYF. In nucleotides, the CDR3 is TGTGCCAGTGGCGGGGGCTACCAAGAGACCCAGTACTTC.

This chain uses TRBV15 with TRBJ1-2; unclear D gene. Germline CDR1 LNHNV, CDR2 YYDKDF (reference sequence). This CDR3 contains 16 residues. V lost 1 base and J 4 bases, leaving 16 bases between the germline ends. The CDR3: CATSRGFGEWGYGYTF. CDR3 sequence (DNA): TGTGCCACCAGCAGAGGATTCGGGGAATGGGGCTATGGCTACACCTTC. The full variable domain, with the rest looked up from reference TRBV15 and TRBJ1-2, is DAMVIQNPRYQVTQFGKPVTLSCSQTLNHNVMYWYQQKSSQAPKLLFHYYDKDFNNEADTPDNFQSRRPNTSFCFLDIRSPGLGDTAMYLCATSRGFGEWGYGYTFGSGTRLTVV.

J is TRBJ2-3 and V is TRBV7-3; 8 nucleotides agree with TRBD1. CDR1 SGHTA and CDR2 FQGTGA come from the germline V gene. The length of the CDR3 is 16 residues. Trimming cost V 5 bases and J 3 bases; bases outside gene matches: 10. CDR3: CASSATGQGLTDTQYF. The CDR3 bases are TGTGCCAGCAGCGCCACTGGACAGGGCTTGACAGATACGCAGTATTTT.

Only a few counts were recorded for this clone. The CDR3, as DNA: TGTGCCAGCAGATCCGGGACAGAGAACACTGAAGCTTTCTTT. It translates to CASRSGTENTEAFF. This chain connects TRBV5-4 to TRBJ1-1; 7 positions agree with TRBD1. This CDR3 spans 14 amino acids. Looked up from germline, CDR1 is SGHNT and CDR2 is YYREEE (reference sequence). V lost 5 bases to trimming and J lost 1 base; unmatched junction nucleotides: 5.

The rearrangement uses TRBV7-2 and TRBJ1-1, with 9 bases aligning to TRBD1. Germline CDR1 reads SGHTA; CDR2 reads FQGNSA. CDR3 length: 16 amino acids. V lost 3 bases to trimming and J lost 0 bases; unmatched junction nucleotides: 5. Here the CDR3 reads CASSFGQGYMNTEAFF. For the CDR3, the DNA is TGTGCCAGCAGCTTTGGACAGGGGTACATGAACACTGAAGCTTTCTTT.

This clone was observed once. The chain carries TRBV27 and TRBJ2-7, with D tentatively TRBD2 (5 bases). The V end lost 5 bases, the J end lost 6 bases, and 8 bases lay between the germline ends. Germline V gene lookup returns CDR1 MNHEY and CDR2 SMNVEV (reference sequence). The CDR3 loop spans 11 amino acids. Here the CDR3 reads CASSLRGEQYF. DNA for the CDR3: TGTGCCAGCAGTCTCCGGGGCGAGCAGTACTTC.

The genes are TRBV4-2 and TRBJ1-1, with 7 bases identical to TRBD1. The CDR3 loop spans 14 amino acids. Germline CDR1 reads LGHNA; CDR2 reads YNFKEQ. V gave up 3 bases and J gave up 6 bases; unmatched junction bases: 7. Written as DNA, the CDR3 is TGTGCCAGCAGCCATAACAGGGGTAACGCTGAAGCTTTCTTT. Its translation: CASSHNRGNAEAFF.

This chain uses TRBV15 with TRBJ1-3; 7 nucleotides align to TRBD1. Trimming took 8 bases from V and 0 from J; bases not matched to a gene: 4. This CDR3 contains 14 residues. CDR1 and CDR2 (germline): LNHNV, YYDKDF (reference sequence). The chain's CDR3 is CATGTGVSGNTIYF. The CDR3 nucleotides are TGTGCCACCGGAACAGGGGTCTCTGGAAACACCATATATTTT.

The chain is built from TRBV7-2 and TRBJ2-7; 7 bases agree with TRBD2. Germline CDR1 and CDR2: SGHTA and FQGNSA. This CDR3 has 17 residues. J lost 4 bases, V lost 5 bases, and 17 bases had no gene match. CDR3 sequence: CASSRRGGGPFSYEQYF. The CDR3 DNA reads as TGTGCCAGCAGCCGAAGGGGCGGGGGACCCTTCTCTTACGAGCAGTACTTC.

This chain connects TRBV18 to TRBJ1-3; D gene ambiguous. There are 13 residues in the CDR3. CDR1 KGHSH and CDR2 LQKENI come from the germline V gene. Trimming shortened V by 6 bases and J by 4 bases, and 10 bases separated the two germline ends. The CDR3 spells CASSGEAGNTIYF. The CDR3 nucleotides are TGTGCCAGCTCCGGGGAGGCCGGAAACACCATATATTTT.

The chain is built from TRBV5-1 and TRBJ2-1, with unresolved D. The CDR3 is 11 amino acids. From germline, CDR1 is SGHRS and CDR2 YFSETQ. V lost 4 bases and J lost 5, with 4 bases in between. The CDR3 bases are TGCGCCAGCAGCCCGGACAATGAGCAGTTCTTC. Encoded protein: CASSPDNEQFF.

This rearrangement joins TRBV7-9 to TRBJ1-1, with 9 bases aligning to TRBD1. Germline trimming cut 3 bases from V and 7 bases from J; bases unmatched to any gene: 6. The CDR3 consists of 14 residues. Per the germline V gene, CDR1 is SEHNR and CDR2 is FQNEAQ (reference sequence). The CDR3 DNA reads TGTGCCAGCAGCTTTAACAGGGGGCCTGTTGAAGCTTTCTTT. Translating it yields CASSFNRGPVEAFF.